The present entry profiles one T cell receptor (beta chain) with its context. Its antigen is currently unknown. This entry belongs to a study of graft-versus-host responses after intestinal transplantation. Study background: Those transplanted obtained multivisceral, liver-intestinal, or isolated intestinal grafts. Induction using anti-thymocyte globulin, followed by tacrolimus and steroids for roughly 3 years, was given to all recipients.

TCRdb keeps only in-frame clones here, not all; method: immunoSEQ multiplex PCR. The data contain about 86,000 clones, 88% of them seen just once; the ten biggest clones take up approximately 0.3%. Germline V lookup: CDR1 SGHNT, CDR2 YYREEE (reference sequence). The trim removed 4 bases at V and 4 bases at J, leaving 9 bases unmatched. The CDR3 runs to 17 residues. The rearrangement uses TRBV5-4 and TRBJ2-1; 12 bases align to TRBD2. The input for sequencing was unstimulated CD4+ T cells sorted from spleen or lymph node cells, taken before transplant. This clonotype was obtained from a human donor who was the organ donor for an intestinal transplant. The chain's CDR3 is CASSQGLAGNRYNEQFF. CDR3 DNA: TGTGCCAGCAGCCAAGGACTAGCGGGGAACAGATACAATGAGCAGTTCTTC.